This T cell receptor (beta chain) was captured by sequencing in a study of PD-1 blockade in mismatch repair-deficient tumors. Sequenced by immunoSEQ multiplex PCR; TCRdb stores in-frame clones only, minus some. The repertoire has about 68,000 clones, almost 80% of them found once; the top ten carry about 5%. This CDR3 region has 13 residues. The germline V gene encodes CDR1 MNHNY and CDR2 SVGAGI (reference sequence). V lost 6 bases and J lost 8; bases outside the gene matches: 9. The chain carries TRBV6-6 and TRBJ1-2, with 7 bases fitting TRBD1. This specimen consisted of peripheral blood, obtained 2 weeks after starting pembrolizumab. The sequence was obtained from an adult with mismatch repair-deficient cancer. CDR3 sequence: CASRETTGIGYTF. Here the CDR3 DNA reads TGTGCCAGCAGAGAAACGACAGGGATCGGCTACACCTTC.